Listed here are 9 T cell receptor beta chains from one sample, sequenced in a study of CD8+ T cells in alopecia areata. Treatment indicated: oral pan-JAK inhibitor, 5-10 mg twice daily. RNA was isolated and reverse transcribed to cDNA, the sequencing template. Produced via immunoSEQ multiplex PCR; TCRdb's table is partial and in-frame only. Here the sample spans just over 150,000 clones, roughly two thirds being singletons. Source: CD4+ T cells sorted from blood, taken at week 4, from a patient treated with tofacitinib. The origin of the receptors is a human donor with alopecia areata.

This chain uses TRBV29-1 with TRBJ1-1; no firm D call. The CDR3 spans 10 residues. The V gene's germline CDR1 is SQVTM and CDR2 ANQGSEA. Trimming took 3 bases from V and 3 from J, leaving 2 bases between them. The CDR3 loop reads CSVEDTEAFF. Written as DNA, the CDR3 is TGCAGCGTTGAGGACACTGAAGCTTTCTTT.

The chain couples TRBV5-1 to TRBJ1-1, with a possible D match to TRBD1 (5 bases). This CDR3 has 13 residues. Trimming pared 7 bases from V and 4 bases from J, leaving 14 bases between. Germline V gene data show CDR1 as SGHRS and CDR2 as YFSETQ. The CDR3 protein is CASRKGGGTEAFF. DNA for the CDR3: TGCGCCAGCCGAAAGGGTGGGGGCACTGAAGCTTTCTTT.

The rearrangement uses TRBV7-2 and TRBJ1-4; possibly TRBD1 for D (5 bases). The germline V gene encodes CDR1 SGHTA and CDR2 FQGNSA. V gave up 4 bases and J gave up 7 bases, with 19 bases separating them. This CDR3 is built from 16 residues. The CDR3 region has the DNA TGTGCCAGCAGCTCGGAAGGTTCAGGGATAGGTGAAAAACTGTTTTTT. Amino acids: CASSSEGSGIGEKLFF.

The gene calls are TRBV9 and TRBJ2-7; D unclear. The CDR3 covers 16 residues. Trimming stripped 6 bases from V and 2 bases from J, with 21 bases between. The V gene's germline CDR1 is SGDLS and CDR2 YYNGEE. The CDR3 here is CASNFTPVPYPYEQYF. As DNA, the CDR3 is TGTGCCAGCAACTTTACCCCCGTGCCGTACCCCTACGAGCAGTACTTC.

The chain carries TRBV30 and TRBJ1-5; D ambiguous. V lost 7 bases, J lost 1 base, and 8 bases lay in between. Germline loops: CDR1 GTSNPN, CDR2 SVGIG (reference sequence). The CDR3 runs to 12 residues. As DNA, the CDR3 is TGTGCCTATCAAAGCAGCAATCAGCCCCAGCATTTT. This translates into CAYQSSNQPQHF.

The chain has TRBV29-1 and TRBJ2-5, with 8 bases matching TRBD2. The junction had 10 bases not matched to a gene; V was cut back by 6 bases and J by 1 base. The CDR3 is 15 residues long. Per the germline V gene, CDR1 is SQVTM and CDR2 is ANQGSEA. The CDR3 reads CSVPGVAGTQETQYF. The CDR3 region has the DNA TGCAGCGTCCCCGGAGTAGCGGGGACCCAAGAGACCCAGTACTTC. Filled out from reference TRBV29-1 and TRBJ2-5, the complete variable domain reads SAVISQKPSRDICQRGTSLTIQCQVDSQVTMMFWYRQQPGQSLTLIATANQGSEATYESGFVIDKFPISRPNLTFSTLTVSNMSPEDSSIYLCSVPGVAGTQETQYFGPGTRLLVL.

The chain combines TRBV7-9 with TRBJ2-5; no reliable D call. Per germline, CDR1 SEHNR and CDR2 FQNEAQ (reference sequence). Trimming removed 5 bases from V and 9 bases from J, with 10 bases in between. The CDR3 totals 11 residues. CDR3 nucleotides: TGTGCCAGCAGCGCCTTTGAGGCCCAGTACTTC. Its protein is CASSAFEAQYF.

This clone was observed a handful of times. The chain recombines TRBV6-5 with TRBJ1-1; D possibly corresponds to TRBD1 (6 bases). Looked up from germline, CDR1 is MNHEY and CDR2 is SVGAGI. V lost 8 bases and J 4 bases, leaving 20 bases between the germline ends. This CDR3 spans 15 amino acids. In DNA form, the CDR3 reads TGTGCCAGCCGCCGACAGGACCTAGGGAGCACTGAAGCTTTCTTT. Translated, it gives CASRRQDLGSTEAFF.

This chain joins TRBV30 and TRBJ1-6; 10 nucleotides match TRBD1. The CDR3 is made up of 15 amino acids. CDR1 and CDR2 (germline): GTSNPN, SVGIG (reference sequence). V gave up 3 bases and J gave up 3 bases; unmatched junction bases: 2. The CDR3 is CAWSWTGGYNSPLHF. The DNA for the CDR3 is TGTGCCTGGAGCTGGACAGGGGGCTATAATTCACCCCTCCACTTT.